The 32 T cell receptor beta chains presented below share a single source sample, sequenced in a study of beta chain features in type 1 diabetes. General study findings and limits: Moderately but significantly shorter TCRB CDR3s were found in Type 1 diabetes patients in all four CD4+ subsets.

The whole isolated RNA underwent reverse transcription, so sequencing captured expressed TCRB transcripts. Libraries were prepared by immunoSEQ multiplex PCR; TCRdb keeps only in-frame clonotypes and omits some of them. The repertoire has some 190,000 clones, approximately 8.1% of them found once; the top ten carry roughly 0.5%. No antigen has been assigned to these receptors. Source material: central memory CD4+ T cells from blood. All receptors derive from a man between 18 and 35 years old with type 1 diabetes.

This clone was seen only a few times. The rearrangement uses TRBV7-2 and TRBJ2-2; D is perhaps TRBD1 (6 bases). The length of the CDR3 is 15 residues. V was cut by 4 bases and J by 4 bases, with 13 bases left in between. Germline CDR1 is SGHTA and CDR2 is FQGNSA. The CDR3 loop is CASSSPTGSTGELFF. CDR3 nucleotide sequence: TGTGCCAGCAGCTCACCAACAGGGTCCACCGGGGAGCTGTTTTTT. The variable domain in full, with the rest retrieved from reference TRBV7-2 and TRBJ2-2, is GAGVSQSPSNKVTEKGKDVELRCDPISGHTALYWYRQSLGQGLEFLIYFQGNSAPDKSGLPSDRFSAERTGGSVSTLTIQRTQQEDSAVYLCASSSPTGSTGELFFGEGSRLTVL.

This clone was seen only a few times. The chain joins TRBV6-5 to TRBJ2-4; a possible D gene is TRBD2 (5 bases). Trimming stripped 10 bases from V and 7 bases from J, with 11 bases between. The CDR3 loop spans 11 amino acids. Germline lookup yields CDR1 MNHEY and CDR2 SVGAGI. The CDR3 loop is CATSLGNIQYF. For the CDR3, the DNA is TGTGCCACTTCACTAGGGAACATTCAGTACTTC.

This clone has only a few counts. The chain carries TRBV4-1 and TRBJ2-2, with TRBD1 matching over 11 bases. Losses at the gene ends were 3 bases for V and 7 bases for J; bases not matched to a gene: 4. The CDR3 has 15 residues. Germline V gene sequence: CDR1 MGHRA, CDR2 YSYEKL. CDR3: CASSQDRGRFGELFF. The CDR3 bases are TGCGCCAGCAGCCAGGACAGGGGGCGGTTCGGGGAGCTGTTTTTT.

This clone has only a few counts. The chain recombines TRBV2 with TRBJ2-3; TRBD2 matches at 7 bases. The germline V gene has CDR1 SNHLY and CDR2 FYNNEI. This CDR3 is built from 14 residues. The J segment lost 7 bases and the V segment lost 7 bases, leaving 11 bases of the junction unmatched. In DNA, the CDR3 is TGTGCCAGCATTTCTAGCGGCCATGGTAATACGCAGTATTTT. This codes for CASISSGHGNTQYF.

The J gene is TRBJ2-6, the V gene TRBV27; TRBD1 agrees at 7 bases. V lost 3 bases to trimming and J lost 0 bases; unmatched junction nucleotides: 8. This CDR3 is built from 18 residues. The germline CDR1 and CDR2 sequences are MNHEY and SMNVEV (reference sequence). In DNA form, the CDR3 reads TGTGCCAGCAGTTTTCAGGGACAGTGGAGCTCTGGGGCCAACGTCCTGACTTTC. This sequence encodes CASSFQGQWSSGANVLTF. The full variable domain, its missing parts supplied by reference TRBV27 and TRBJ2-6, is EAQVTQNPRYLITVTGKKLTVTCSQNMNHEYMSWYRQDPGLGLRQIYYSMNVEVTDKGDVPEGYKVSRKEKRNFPLILESPSPNQTSLYFCASSFQGQWSSGANVLTFGAGSRLTVL.

The rearrangement joins TRBV5-1 to TRBJ2-1, with 14 bases lining up with TRBD2. The CDR3 has 18 amino acids. Germline CDR1 reads SGHRS; CDR2 reads YFSETQ. The J segment lost 4 bases and the V segment lost 4 bases, leaving 10 bases of the junction unmatched. This CDR3 is CASSLGLAGVSRYNEQFF. DNA of the CDR3: TGCGCCAGCAGCCTGGGACTAGCGGGAGTTTCTAGATACAATGAGCAGTTCTTC.

This clone has just a few counts. The chain joins TRBV4-2 to TRBJ2-1; no clear D gene. Trimming took 0 bases from V and 0 from J, leaving 15 bases between them. The CDR3 has 18 residues. The germline V gene encodes CDR1 LGHNA and CDR2 YNFKEQ. The DNA for the CDR3 is TGTGCCAGCAGCCAAGACCCTCTCACGCGGATCTCCTACAATGAGCAGTTCTTC. Translating it yields CASSQDPLTRISYNEQFF.

This clone was counted many times. V and J are TRBV30 and TRBJ2-3; the match to TRBD1 covers 8 bases. The germline V gene encodes CDR1 GTSNPN and CDR2 SVGIG (reference sequence). CDR3 length: 13 amino acids. After removal of 3 bases from V and 6 bases from J, the junction contained 5 bases not matched to a gene. The CDR3 coding sequence is TGTGCCTGGAGCGCAGGGGGCAGGGATACGCAGTATTTT. The encoded protein is CAWSAGGRDTQYF.

The V gene is TRBV7-2, the J gene TRBJ1-6; possible D gene TRBD1, 5 bases. The CDR3 extends over 15 amino acids. CDR1 and CDR2 from the germline V gene are SGHTA and FQGNSA. The V end was cut by 4 bases, the J end by 9 bases, with 16 bases between. The CDR3 loop reads CASSSGLPGGSPLHF. In DNA, the CDR3 is TGTGCCAGCAGCTCGGGCCTCCCGGGGGGTTCACCCCTCCACTTT.

The chain joins TRBV7-8 to TRBJ2-1; D is unclear. Germline CDR1 is SGHVS and CDR2 is FQNEAQ. V lost 7 bases to trimming and J lost 9 bases, with 16 bases between them. This CDR3 has 13 amino acids. The CDR3 region has the DNA TGTGCCAGCACCCCTTATCATCTAGGTGAGCAGTTCTTC. Translated, it gives CASTPYHLGEQFF.

The CDR3 DNA follows: TGTGCCAGTAGTGCGACAGGGGCTTCAATGGATCAGCCCCAGCATTTT. Residues: CASSATGASMDQPQHF. The chain combines TRBV19 with TRBJ1-5; TRBD1 matches 8 bases. The J segment lost 5 bases and the V segment lost 5 bases, leaving 11 bases of the junction unmatched. Germline V gives CDR1 LNHDA, CDR2 SQIVND (reference sequence). CDR3 length equals 16 residues. The variable domain in full, completed from reference TRBV19 and TRBJ1-5, reads DGGITQSPKYLFRKEGQNVTLSCEQNLNHDAMYWYRQDPGQGLRLIYYSQIVNDFQKGDIAEGYSVSREKKESFPLTVTSAQKNPTAFYLCASSATGASMDQPQHFGDGTRLSIL.

This clone was seen ten or more times. This chain joins TRBV5-4 and TRBJ2-7; tentatively, D is TRBD2 (5 bases). V was trimmed by 1 base and J by 6 bases, leaving 14 bases between them. The CDR3 is made up of 14 amino acids. Germline CDR1 SGHNT, CDR2 YYREEE (reference sequence). DNA for the CDR3: TGTGCCAGCAGCTTGATCGGACTCAATACCGAGCAGTACTTC. This translates into CASSLIGLNTEQYF.

The CDR3 sequence is CASSLSGVGLDTQYF. The CDR3 DNA sequence: TGCGCCAGCAGCTTGAGCGGAGTGGGTTTGGATACGCAGTATTTT. This chain links TRBV5-1 with TRBJ2-3, with D possibly TRBD2 on 5 matching bases. CDR1 is SGHRS, CDR2 YFSETQ, per germline. This CDR3 is built from 15 residues. V lost 1 base and J lost 6, with 15 bases in between.

As concerns this clone: The junction and the germline gene differ at one end; a read error may be behind it. This chain connects TRBV11-2 to TRBJ2-3, with D possibly TRBD2 on 5 matching bases. The CDR3 is 15 residues long. Germline V CDR1 and CDR2: SGHAT, FQNNGV. The CDR3 loop is CASSQGSLLRGTQYF. DNA for the CDR3: TGCGCCAGCAGCCAAGGGAGTCTCCTCCGGGGAACGCAGTATTTT.

This clone occurred a few times. J is TRBJ1-5 and V is TRBV19, with D unclear. Germline CDR1 reads LNHDA; CDR2 reads SQIVND (reference sequence). This CDR3 comprises 14 residues. Trimming shortened V by 7 bases and J by 1 base, and 11 bases separated the two germline ends. As DNA, the CDR3 is TGTGCCAGTAAACGGGGAGGGAGCAATCAGCCCCAGCATTTT. Protein sequence: CASKRGGSNQPQHF.

This clone has only a few counts. V gene TRBV18 combines with J gene TRBJ2-7; 12 positions agree with TRBD2. The trim removed 8 bases at V and 4 bases at J, leaving 3 bases unmatched. Germline CDR1 reads KGHSH; CDR2 reads LQKENI. The CDR3 length is 13 residues. In DNA, the CDR3 is TGTGCCAGCGCAACTAGCGGGGGGTACGAGCAGTACTTC. Protein product: CASATSGGYEQYF.

CDR3 region: CASTESPGTGTLTGELFF. CDR3 nucleotides: TGTGCCAGCACCGAAAGTCCCGGGACAGGGACACTCACCGGGGAGCTGTTTTTT. The rearrangement uses TRBV28 and TRBJ2-2; 9 nucleotides align to TRBD1. Per the germline V gene, CDR1 is MDHEN and CDR2 is SYDVKM. The CDR3 is made up of 18 amino acids. With 7 bases clipped from V and 4 bases from J, the junction kept 16 bases outside the gene matches. Supplemented by reference TRBV28 and TRBJ2-2, the full variable domain reads DVKVTQSSRYLVKRTGEKVFLECVQDMDHENMFWYRQDPGLGLRLIYFSYDVKMKEKGDIPEGYSVSREKKERFSLILESASTNQTSMYLCASTESPGTGTLTGELFFGEGSRLTVL.

The table lists this clone with a few counts. This rearrangement joins TRBV6-1 to TRBJ2-6, with D perhaps matching TRBD2 (6 bases). V was trimmed by 1 base and J by 2 bases, leaving 9 bases between them. Germline CDR1 and CDR2: MNHNS and SASEGT. This CDR3 region has 16 residues. DNA of the CDR3: TGTGCCAGCAGTGAAGTGGGGGGAACTGGGGCCAACGTCCTGACTTTC. It specifies CASSEVGGTGANVLTF.

The V and J genes are TRBV10-3 and TRBJ2-3, with 9 nucleotides matching TRBD2. The CDR3 contains 15 residues. Germline V gene data show CDR1 as ENHRY and CDR2 as SYGVKD. The junction had 2 bases not matched to a gene; V was cut back by 1 base and J by 3 bases. CDR3 sequence (DNA): TGTGCCATCAGTGAGTTGCTAGCGGGAACAGATACGCAGTATTTT. Amino acids: CAISELLAGTDTQYF.

Concerning this clone itself: One junction end does not reproduce the germline sequence, and a read error may be involved. The chain is built from TRBV9 and TRBJ2-2; no definite D call. The CDR3 covers 16 residues. CDR1 and CDR2 from the germline V gene are SGDLS and YYNGEE. CDR3 sequence reads: CASTVGPTANTGELFF. In DNA form, the CDR3 reads TGTGCCAGCACCGTAGGGCCAACCGCGAACACCGGGGAGCTGTTTTTT.

The chain is built from TRBV27 and TRBJ2-6; D gene ambiguous. Trimming stripped 6 bases from V and 0 bases from J, with 9 bases between. The germline V gene encodes CDR1 MNHEY and CDR2 SMNVEV (reference sequence). The CDR3 extends over 15 amino acids. CDR3 protein: CASSLFRSGANVLTF. CDR3 DNA sequence: TGTGCCAGCAGCCTATTCCGCTCTGGGGCCAACGTCCTGACTTTC.

The chain uses TRBV18 and TRBJ1-2, with 10 bases that match TRBD1. Germline lookup yields CDR1 KGHSH and CDR2 LQKENI. The CDR3 covers 17 residues. Trimming cost V 3 bases and J 8 bases; bases outside gene matches: 15. The CDR3 loop is CASSPSTRGTGESGYTF. CDR3 nucleotide sequence: TGTGCCAGCTCACCGTCAACCCGCGGGACAGGGGAGAGCGGCTACACCTTC.

The genes are TRBV20-1 and TRBJ2-7; unclear D gene. Germline CDR1 is DFQATT and CDR2 is SNEGSKA (reference sequence). The CDR3 covers 11 residues. Trimming took 4 bases from V and 2 from J, leaving 6 bases between them. This chain's CDR3 is CSATRTYEQYF. Written as DNA, the CDR3 is TGCAGTGCTACCAGAACCTACGAGCAGTACTTC.

This clone has a handful of counts. This CDR3 is CASSQRTSGGVDEQFF. The CDR3 nucleotides read TGCGCCAGCAGCCAGCGGACTAGCGGGGGTGTAGATGAGCAGTTCTTC. This rearrangement joins TRBV4-3 to TRBJ2-1, with 13 bases fitting TRBD2. V lost 3 bases and J lost 8; bases outside the gene matches: 7. The CDR3 runs to 16 residues. Looked up from germline, CDR1 is LGHNA and CDR2 is YSLEER.

A few counts support this clone. The rearrangement links TRBV6-1 to TRBJ2-2; a possible D gene is TRBD2 (6 bases). Germline loops: CDR1 MNHNS, CDR2 SASEGT. This CDR3 has 14 amino acids. With 6 bases removed from V and 5 bases from J, the gap between germline ends came to 13 bases. CDR3 protein: CASSPGRGTGELFF. The CDR3 DNA reads TGTGCCAGCAGCCCAGGACGGGGGACCGGGGAGCTGTTTTTT.

The sample holds a few counts of this clone. The rearrangement links TRBV21-1 to TRBJ1-1; the DNA was not compared with TRBD1, the D call given in the table. TRBV21-1 is a documented pseudogene. CDR3 length: 14 amino acids. The DNA of the CDR3 is TGTGCCAGCAGCAAGACAGGGGGAGGGGCTGAAGCTTTCTTT. It specifies CASSKTGGGAEAFF.

This chain connects TRBV6-5 to TRBJ1-2, with 7 bases matching TRBD1. CDR3 size: 13 residues. The J segment lost 8 bases and the V segment lost 6 bases, leaving 9 bases of the junction unmatched. Germline CDR1 and CDR2: MNHEY and SVGAGI. This CDR3 reads CASRLKGAGGYTF. The CDR3 nucleotides are TGTGCCAGCAGGTTGAAGGGGGCGGGCGGCTACACCTTC.

For the CDR3, the DNA is TGCAGCGTTAAAGGAGGAGCCGGGGGAACGAGGAACACTGAAGCTTTCTTT. It translates to CSVKGGAGGTRNTEAFF. The chain joins TRBV29-1 to TRBJ1-1; a possible D gene is TRBD1 (5 bases). CDR1 SQVTM and CDR2 ANQGSEA come from the germline V gene. V was pared by 5 bases and J by 1 base, with 23 bases between. The CDR3 runs 17 residues.

This clone was picked up a small number of times. This sequence joins TRBV30 and TRBJ2-7; 7 positions match TRBD1. Trimming at V came to 0 bases and at J to 8 bases, leaving 1 base not matched to a gene. The CDR3 extends over 11 amino acids. CDR1 is GTSNPN and CDR2 is SVGIG in the germline V gene (reference sequence). In DNA, the CDR3 is TGTGCCTGGAGTGTAAGGGGGCAGCAGTACTTC. This gives the protein CAWSVRGQQYF.

CDR3 nucleotides: TGTGCCAGCAGAGAGGACAGGGGGTCTTCATTCTTC. It codes for CASREDRGSSFF. The rearrangement joins TRBV6-5 to TRBJ2-1; TRBD1 matches 10 bases. This CDR3 is 12 amino acids long. Germline V CDR1 and CDR2: MNHEY, SVGAGI. V lost 6 bases and J lost 16; bases outside the gene matches: 9.

This chain connects TRBV27 to TRBJ2-5; 7 nucleotides agree with TRBD2. CDR3 length: 15 residues. The junction had 9 bases not matched to a gene; V was cut back by 3 bases and J by 5 bases. CDR1 MNHEY and CDR2 SMNVEV come from the germline V gene (reference sequence). The CDR3 sequence: CASSFGRESRETQYF. The CDR3 DNA follows: TGTGCCAGCAGTTTTGGGCGGGAGAGTAGGGAGACCCAGTACTTC.

V gene TRBV18 combines with J gene TRBJ2-4; the match to TRBD2 covers 7 bases. V was clipped by 5 bases and J by 8 bases; unmatched bases: 15. This CDR3 has 16 amino acids. The germline V gene encodes CDR1 KGHSH and CDR2 LQKENI. The CDR3 region has the DNA TGTGCCAGCTCAGAGTCAGATGACAGTCGGGGGGACATTCAGTACTTC. This gives the protein CASSESDDSRGDIQYF.